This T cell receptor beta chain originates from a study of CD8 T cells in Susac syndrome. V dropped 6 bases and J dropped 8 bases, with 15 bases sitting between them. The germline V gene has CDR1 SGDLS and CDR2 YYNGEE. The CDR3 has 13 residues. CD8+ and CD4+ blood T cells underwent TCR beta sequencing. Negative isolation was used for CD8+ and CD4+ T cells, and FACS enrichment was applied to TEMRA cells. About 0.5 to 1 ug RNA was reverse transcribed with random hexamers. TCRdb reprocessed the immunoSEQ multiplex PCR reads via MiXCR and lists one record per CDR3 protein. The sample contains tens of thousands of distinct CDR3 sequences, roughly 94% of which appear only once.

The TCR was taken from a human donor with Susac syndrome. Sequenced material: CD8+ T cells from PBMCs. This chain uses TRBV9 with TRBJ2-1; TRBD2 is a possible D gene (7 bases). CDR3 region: CASNVGGLHEQFF. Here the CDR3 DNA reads TGTGCCAGCAATGTGGGGGGGCTCCATGAGCAGTTCTTC.